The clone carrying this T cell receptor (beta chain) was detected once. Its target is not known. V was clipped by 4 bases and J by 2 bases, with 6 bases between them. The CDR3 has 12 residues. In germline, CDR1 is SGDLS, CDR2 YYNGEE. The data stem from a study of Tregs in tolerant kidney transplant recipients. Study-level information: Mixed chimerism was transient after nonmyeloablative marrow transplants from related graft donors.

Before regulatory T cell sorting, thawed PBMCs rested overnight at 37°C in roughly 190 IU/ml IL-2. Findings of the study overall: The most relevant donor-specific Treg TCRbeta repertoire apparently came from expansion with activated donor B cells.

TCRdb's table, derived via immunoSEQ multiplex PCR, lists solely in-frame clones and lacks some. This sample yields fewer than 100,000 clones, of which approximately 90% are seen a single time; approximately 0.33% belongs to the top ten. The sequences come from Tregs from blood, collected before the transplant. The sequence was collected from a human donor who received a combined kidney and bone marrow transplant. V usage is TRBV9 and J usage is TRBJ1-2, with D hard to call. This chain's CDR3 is CASSPGNYGYTF. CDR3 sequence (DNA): TGTGCCAGCAGCCCCGGGAACTATGGCTACACCTTC.